This entry concerns a single TCR beta chain. Antigen specificity is unknown. This record belongs to a study of early stage breast cancer tumors. The germline gives CDR1 MNHEY, CDR2 SVGAGI. This CDR3 is built from 16 residues. Study conclusions and caveats: Tumors had 2 to 3-fold higher T cell density and higher clonality than adjacent normal breast tissue. Chain pairing and CD4, CD8 or FOXP3 expression were not captured. Blood repertoires resembled normal breast more than tumor.

Each sample had two DNA replicates, 0.5 ug blood or approximately 1.5 ug tissue. Here immunoSEQ multiplex PCR was the method, and the copy in TCRdb shows in-frame clones only, minus some. The sample lists about 29,000 clones; just under 85% were seen once. The sequence was collected from a person aged 45 to 60 with breast cancer. The sample comprised blood. The rearrangement uses TRBV6-5 and TRBJ2-7; 8 bases map to TRBD2. With the DNA end fitting TRBJ2-1 better, the J assignment may be wrong. CDR3 loop: CASSYDVLAGYNEQFF. The CDR3 nucleotides are TGTGCCAGCAGTTACGATGTTTTAGCGGGGTATAATGAGCAGTTCTTC.